Listed below are T cell receptor beta chains from one sample, sequenced in a study of cytomegalovirus exposure and HLA in healthy donors. TCRdb keeps only in-frame clones here, not all; method: immunoSEQ multiplex PCR. Here the sample table reports roughly 200,000 clones. The source material was PBMCs. The receptors were gathered from a girl aged 2 to 10 in good health and CMV-seropositive. CDR3s include the opening cysteine and the closing phenylalanine or tryptophan. A D gene is named only where the DNA matches it firmly.

>TRBV7-2|.|TRBJ2-3
CASSFGAYTDTQYF
TGTGCCAGCAGCTTTGGGGCCTACACAGATACGCAGTATTTT
>TRBV19|.|TRBJ2-1
CASSISSSYNEQFF
TGTGCCAGTAGTATAAGTAGCTCCTACAATGAGCAGTTCTTC
>TRBV9|TRBD1|TRBJ1-4
CASSTGQGNEKLFF
TGTGCCAGCAGCACGGGACAGGGTAACGAAAAACTGTTTTTT
>TRBV27|TRBD1|TRBJ2-7
CASNDRGLAYEQYF
TGTGCCAGCAATGACAGGGGATTGGCCTACGAGCAGTACTTC
>TRBV28|.|TRBJ1-2
CASSPGTPTTYGYTF
TGTGCCAGCAGTCCCGGGACACCGACTACCTATGGCTACACCTTC
>TRBV27|.|TRBJ1-2
CASTPGRGSAAERLSYTF
TGTGCCAGCACCCCTGGACGGGGGTCTGCGGCTGAAAGACTGTCCTACACCTTC
>TRBV27|TRBD2|TRBJ2-7
CASSKLAGVTNEQYF
TGTGCCAGCAGTAAACTAGCGGGAGTGACCAACGAGCAGTACTTC
>TRBV29-1|.|TRBJ1-2
CSVQDLGGYTF
TGCAGCGTTCAGGATCTGGGTGGCTACACCTTC
>TRBV5-1|.|TRBJ1-3
CASSLLSSGNTIYF
TGCGCCAGCAGCTTGTTGAGCTCTGGAAACACCATATATTTT
>TRBV29-1|.|TRBJ2-7
CSVVQGSSYEQYF
TGCAGCGTCGTACAGGGTAGCTCCTACGAGCAGTACTTC
>TRBV30|.|TRBJ1-5
CAWSVGAESQPQHF
TGTGCCTGGAGTGTAGGGGCCGAGAGTCAGCCCCAGCATTTT
>TRBV7-9|.|TRBJ1-2
CASSLEGNYGYTF
TGTGCCAGCAGCTTAGAGGGGAACTATGGCTACACCTTC
>TRBV27|TRBD1|TRBJ1-1
CASSFQRDRENTEAFF
TGTGCCAGCAGTTTTCAACGAGACAGGGAGAACACTGAAGCTTTCTTT
>TRBV28|TRBD1|TRBJ2-2
CASSSSGTGFTGELFF
TGTGCCAGCAGCTCCTCCGGGACAGGGTTCACCGGGGAGCTGTTTTTT
>TRBV12-5|TRBD2|TRBJ2-5
CASGLDSSGLGVRTQYF
TGTGCTAGTGGTTTGGACAGTTCGGGACTAGGTGTGAGGACCCAGTACTTC
>TRBV5-1|.|TRBJ1-5
CASSLAEGPNQPQHF
TGCGCCAGCAGCTTGGCGGAGGGTCCCAATCAGCCCCAGCATTTT
>TRBV6-5|.|TRBJ1-5
CASRETGMGNQPQHF
TGTGCCAGCAGGGAAACAGGGATGGGCAATCAGCCCCAGCATTTT
>TRBV5-4|TRBD2|TRBJ2-7
CASSLEVAGGPPTFYEQYF
TGTGCCAGCAGCTTGGAGGTAGCGGGAGGGCCTCCTACCTTCTACGAGCAGTACTTC
>TRBV7-3|.|TRBJ2-2
CASSNSYTGELFF
TGTGCCAGCAGCAACAGTTACACCGGGGAGCTGTTTTTT
>TRBV14|TRBD2|TRBJ2-7
CASSQPIGTSGKVGYEQYF
TGTGCCAGCAGCCAACCAATTGGGACTAGCGGGAAAGTGGGCTACGAGCAGTACTTC
>TRBV4-1|TRBD2|TRBJ2-1
CASSQVAGSEKDEQFF
TGCGCCAGCAGCCAAGTAGCGGGAAGTGAGAAGGATGAGCAGTTCTTC
>TRBV6-5|TRBD2|TRBJ2-7
CASSYSRESYEQYF
TGTGCCAGCAGTTACTCGCGGGAGTCCTACGAGCAGTACTTC
>TRBV5-5|.|TRBJ2-2
CASSFYSVDTGELFF
TGTGCCAGCAGCTTTTACAGTGTGGACACCGGGGAGCTGTTTTTT
>TRBV19|.|TRBJ2-1
CASSFPSSYNEQFF
TGTGCCAGTAGTTTTCCTAGCTCCTACAATGAGCAGTTCTTC
>TRBV6-1|TRBD1|TRBJ2-7
CASKDRGRQEQYF
TGTGCCAGCAAGGACAGGGGGCGACAAGAGCAGTACTTC
>TRBV5-1|.|TRBJ1-4
CASSSGDSTGLEKLFF
TGCGCCAGCAGCTCGGGAGACTCCACCGGTCTGGAAAAACTGTTTTTT
>TRBV5-8|TRBD2|TRBJ2-4
CASSRTSGRGDIQYF
TGTGCCAGCAGTCGGACTAGCGGGAGAGGAGACATTCAGTACTTC
>TRBV5-1|.|TRBJ1-2
CASRVDSGFYGYTF
TGCGCCAGCAGAGTGGACTCCGGGTTTTATGGCTACACCTTC
>TRBV6-1|.|TRBJ1-1
CASPGGGRGNTEAFF
TGTGCCAGCCCTGGGGGGGGGCGCGGGAACACTGAAGCTTTCTTT
>TRBV15|TRBD2|TRBJ2-7
CATSRGSGSGSYEQYF
TGTGCCACCAGCAGGGGCTCAGGAAGCGGGAGCTACGAGCAGTACTTC
>TRBV27|TRBD1|TRBJ2-2
CASRLTGVTGELFF
TGTGCCAGCAGACTGACAGGGGTCACCGGGGAGCTGTTTTTT